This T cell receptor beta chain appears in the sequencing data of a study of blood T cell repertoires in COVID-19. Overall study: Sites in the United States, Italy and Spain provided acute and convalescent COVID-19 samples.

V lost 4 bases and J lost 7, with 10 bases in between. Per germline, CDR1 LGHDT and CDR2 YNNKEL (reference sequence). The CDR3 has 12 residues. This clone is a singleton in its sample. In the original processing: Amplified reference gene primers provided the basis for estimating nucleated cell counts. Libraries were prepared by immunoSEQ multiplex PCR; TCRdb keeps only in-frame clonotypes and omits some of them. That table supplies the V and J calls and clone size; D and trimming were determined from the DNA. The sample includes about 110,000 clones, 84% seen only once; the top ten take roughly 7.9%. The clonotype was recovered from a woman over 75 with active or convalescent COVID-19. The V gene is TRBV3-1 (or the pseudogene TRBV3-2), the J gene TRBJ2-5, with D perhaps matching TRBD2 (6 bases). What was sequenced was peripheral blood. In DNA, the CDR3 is TGTGCCAGCAGCCCCCACGGGGGGACCCAGTACTTC. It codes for CASSPHGGTQYF.